Sequencing of this T cell receptor beta chain was carried out in a study of cytomegalovirus exposure and HLA in healthy donors (dated by TCRdb to 2015 to 2018). Regarding the complete study: In an earlier analysis of 587 of the donors, 276 Gb of sequence data and 117 million unique TCR beta sequences from roughly 180 million T cells were reported. The number of typed donors differed by locus: roughly 620-630 for A, B, C, DRB1 and DQB1; roughly 510 for DQA1; approximately 600 for DPA1; and approximately 450 for DPB1. A later analysis re-analyzed previously published TCR beta repertoires from 600 to 850 donors and added high-resolution HLA genotyping to study TCR occurrence patterns. The aim of the study was to test whether cataloging public T cell receptors could identify signatures of past pathogen exposure. Donor age, sex, ethnicity and CMV serostatus were compiled alongside the repertoire data. Both class I and class II loci were covered by HLA typing, at four-digit resolution. Along with the approximately 700-subject first cohort, a separate validation cohort of 120 different subjects was used. On average, roughly 200,000 unique TCR beta nucleotide sequences were sequenced per donor among 398 genotyped donors of the cohort, with about 19% of those sequences being non-productive. Among the roughly 410 genotyped donors, roughly 80% belonged to the genetic ancestry cluster associated with self-reported Caucasian donors. Genome-wide SNP genotypes for about 55% of the roughly 670 donors were used in a later genetic analysis, which treated that subset as a discovery cohort. Rather than drawing on any new phenotypic data, the later analysis identified candidate immune exposures from TCR beta sequences and the way those sequences occurred across donors. Four or five DR-DQ haplotypes were handled as single units for association and clustering because linkage in the cohort was strong. The study combined high-throughput TCR immunosequencing, statistical association of individual TCRs with disease status, and machine learning to predict cytomegalovirus infection status. An early release that covered 640 HLA-typed donors contained about 300 gigabases of sequencing data and tens of millions of unique TCR sequences. Every discovery cohort repertoire had been produced on one sequencing platform. Using immunosequencing, the study profiled T cell repertoires from some 670 subjects and related those repertoires to cytomegalovirus serostatus. An earlier analysis of some 500 of the donors applied high-throughput TCR beta sequencing to assess whether each TCR beta V gene segment acted as functional or pseudogenic. Results the study describes overall, beyond this receptor: In vitro tests confirmed that a few of the cytomegalovirus-associated TCR beta chains recognize cytomegalovirus antigens. In an earlier analysis of around 600 of the donors, most TCR beta V segments were observed in productive rearrangements about 90% or about 30% of the time, broadly matching IMGT annotations. In a later analysis, TCR association rates were found to vary across HLA loci, with the most associated TCRs seen for DRB1 alleles and the fewest for HLA-C alleles. Some IMGT-functional V segments, including TRBV6-2 and TRBV6-3, could not be told apart with the 87-base-pair reads, so those segments were excluded. The earlier analysis of 587 of the donors excluded some 15 rarely observed V segments, including chromosome 9 orphons, because counts were too low. A further reported finding was that TCR beta sequences accurately predicted the HLA-A and HLA-B alleles for most subjects in the first cohort. Cytomegalovirus status was reported to be diagnosed by the classifier with high specificity and sensitivity in both the original and validation cohorts. The study listed approximately 160 TCR beta chains as associated with cytomegalovirus. In this cohort, only TCR beta chains were sequenced, and detectable features were limited by the absence of alpha or paired-chain data. Presence/absence analyses assumed roughly uniform sequencing depth across donors, an assumption that may not hold. A cluster of highly shared sequence variants was judged likely to be a technical artifact of the sequencing pipeline. Most CMV-associated TCR beta chains appeared to be HLA-restricted in a later analysis, and the HLA associations seemed to be driven largely by CMV exposure. HLA typing was unavailable for some donors at each locus, so association tests used only the typed subset. For the cohort, immune exposure information was limited to CMV serostatus. A later analysis reported that several top co-occurrence clusters appeared linked to parvovirus B19, influenza, CMV and Epstein-Barr virus. Correlated functional status among segregating V segments might be attributable to linkage disequilibrium, but an unknown experimental factor could not be ruled out. Across donors, most TCR sequences were observed very rarely, whereas some public TCRs were present in many individuals. When HLA alleles, especially DR and DQ, strongly co-occurred, attributing TCR associations to individual alleles was difficult. According to a later genetic analysis, donors in an Asian-associated ancestry cluster had fewer N-insertions in productive TCRs than the approximately 690-donor mean. In a later analysis, HLA-associated TCR beta chains showed more clonal expansion and lower generation probabilities than non-associated chains that were equally common. According to the authors, the approach could potentially be generalized to other disease states and immunological phenotypes. An association between a missense DCLRE1C variant and V-gene and J-gene trimming of TCR beta chains was found in a later genetic analysis and replicated in an independent cohort. A later analysis associated 16,951 TCR beta sequences with specific HLA alleles at a false discovery rate of 0.05.

Library creation used the immunoSEQ multiplex PCR assay. A mixture of 60 forward primers for TCR Vbeta segments and 13 reverse primers for TCR Jbeta segments was used in the multiplex PCR. The CDR3 region of rearranged TCR beta genes was amplified from genomic DNA with a multiplex PCR assay. The Illumina HiSeq System was used to sequence the amplified TCR beta libraries as 87-base-pair reads. Processing in the source paper ran as follows. A later analysis counted approximately 84 million unique TCR beta chains across the 550 to 800 repertoires, and 9 million to 14 million of these chains were shared by at least two donors. A nearest-neighbor algorithm error-corrected the raw reads and collapsed the reads into unique sequences, merging closely related sequences to remove PCR and sequencing errors. Alignment of CDR3 sequences to IMGT reference sequences was used to assign V, D and J gene segments. For a sequence to be retained, a match of at least six nucleotides was required to both a V gene segment and a J gene segment. A rearrangement counted as productive if the CDR3 had no stop codons and remained in frame with V and J, and every other rearrangement counted as non-productive. CDR3 was defined according to IMGT convention as the region running from the second conserved V-encoded cysteine to the conserved J-encoded phenylalanine. In an earlier analysis of more than 550 of the donors, sequences lacking an unambiguous match to a single V gene segment were excluded. In an earlier analysis of some 590 of the donors, a V segment was called functional when productive rearrangements were above 56.7%, and segregating when the standard deviation between donors exceeded 5%. A statistical classification framework was developed to diagnose cytomegalovirus status using the catalog of TCR beta chain sequences. V and J gene assignment, in a later analysis, came from comparing TCR nucleotide sequences with IMGT/GENE-DB human TR gene sequences. The TCRdist pipeline was used in a later analysis to assign CDR3 sequences and most-parsimonious VDJ recombination scenarios. In a later analysis, every TCR beta chain was defined by the combination of its CDR3 amino acid sequence and its V-gene family, and reads without a unique V-gene family were dropped. A later analysis removed 592 highly shared, low-generation-probability nucleotide sequences to deal with suspected cross-contamination and a sequencing artifact. A later analysis calculated a clonal expansion index for each public chain from normalized within-repertoire ranks of inferred template counts. Generation probabilities in a later analysis came from a VDJ recombination model fitted to out-of-frame rearrangements, and those results were checked against IGoR. A later analysis scored TCR-TCR, TCR-HLA and TCR-CMV co-occurrence with hypergeometric tests, applying a repertoire-size bias correction to TCR pairs. In a later analysis, false discovery rates were estimated by permuting HLA or CMV assignments 20 times. In a later analysis, co-occurring TCRs were grouped using DBSCAN, and TCRdist sequence similarity was added for clustering within HLA-allele-positive subsets. For co-occurrence clustering, repertoires with fewer than 30,000 or more than 120,000 public chains were excluded, along with roughly 5 repertoires with anomalous nucleotide sharing. TCRdb's version of the immuneACCESS table is confined to in-frame rearrangements and falls short of the full clone set. An unresolved V gene accounts for under half of the shortfall where checked; the remainder is of unknown origin. Clone size and the V and J calls come from that table; the DNA yielded D and trimming. This sample gives roughly 180,000 clones in total; 77% of them show up just once. In total, the top ten clones hold approximately 1.4% of the sample.

The cohort was made up of under 800 healthy bone marrow donors. At the time of sampling, every cohort member was nominally healthy, though immune exposures that went unrecorded were likely present. The donor was CMV seronegative and was included in the group of 352 seronegative cohort members. Each donor provided a peripheral blood sample, and peripheral blood mononuclear cells were used for TCR beta sequencing. The Qiagen DNeasy Blood Extraction Kit was used to extract genomic DNA from the blood cell samples. This clone was counted between two and nine times. Its antigen has not been determined. Base-call qualities are not available, and no considerably larger clone is one nucleotide away. The CDR3, from cysteine to phenylalanine, totals 14 residues. This entry keeps only the CDR3 DNA: 42 bases, framed from base 1. At the junction V is shortened by 5 bases and J by 0 bases; bases outside the gene matches: 3. CDR1 SGHTA and CDR2 FQGNSA were looked up in the germline V gene.

The TCR originated in a man aged 18 to 35 in good health and CMV-seronegative. Sequencing input: PBMCs. The chain is encoded by TRBV7-2 joined to TRBJ1-2; TRBD1 fits 7 bases in the junction. For the CDR3, the sequence is CASSHGTANYGYTF. Read as DNA, the sequence is TGTGCCAGCAGCCACGGGACAGCTAACTATGGCTACACCTTC. The variable domain in full, with residues beyond the CDR3 obtained from the reference TRBV7-2 and TRBJ1-2 genes, is GAGVSQSPSNKVTEKGKDVELRCDPISGHTALYWYRQSLGQGLEFLIYFQGNSAPDKSGLPSDRFSAERTGGSVSTLTIQRTQQEDSAVYLCASSHGTANYGYTFGSGTRLTVV.